The 13 T cell receptor beta chains in this list originate from one sample, sequenced in a study of blood T cells in healthy people across ages. A second PCR of about 7 to 12 cycles used a sample-barcoded 5' primer and a J-beta primer mix. TCRdb processed the 5' RACE reads anew with MiXCR; each CDR3 protein has one entry. Found here are more than 1,400,000 distinct CDR3 sequences, about 43% of them singletons; the top ten hold 7.9%. Sequenced: blood. All receptors come from a woman aged 18-30 years in good health.

The V and J genes are TRBV7-8 and TRBJ2-7, with TRBD2 matching over 8 bases. The closer fit of TRBJ2-5 to the DNA end suggests the J call may be wrong. The CDR3 consists of 18 residues. In germline, CDR1 is SGHVS, CDR2 FQNEAQ. CDR3 residues: CASSFPREGAGVAETQYF. CDR3 coding DNA: TGTGCCAGCAGCTTTCCTCGGGAGGGCGCGGGAGTTGCAGAGACCCAGTACTTC.

The CDR3 nucleotides read TGTGCCAGCAGAGGGGGGGCTACCCAGTTCTTC. It is translated as CASRGGATQFF. V gene TRBV27 combines with J gene TRBJ2-1; weak D call: TRBD2 (7 bases). Germline-derived CDR1 and CDR2 are MNHEY and SMNVEV (reference sequence). V was clipped by 6 bases and J by 13 bases, with 13 bases between them. This CDR3 contains 11 residues.

V is TRBV9 and J is TRBJ2-3, with 9 bases aligning to TRBD1. Germline V gives CDR1 SGDLS, CDR2 YYNGEE. The CDR3 length is 18 residues. The V segment lost 4 bases and the J segment 2 bases; nucleotides outside the gene matches: 14. The CDR3 region has the DNA TGTGCCAGCAGCCCAAAAATGTACCGGGACAGGGCCACAGATACGCAGTATTTT. Amino acids: CASSPKMYRDRATDTQYF.

The chain uses TRBV28 and TRBJ2-7; 7 positions agree with TRBD2. Germline V gene sequence: CDR1 MDHEN, CDR2 SYDVKM. The CDR3 runs to 19 residues. The J segment lost 0 bases and the V segment lost 6 bases, leaving 20 bases of the junction unmatched. The CDR3 sequence: CASSLWPSGGVPSSYEQYF. The DNA for the CDR3 is TGTGCCAGCAGCCTCTGGCCCAGTGGGGGGGTACCGAGCTCCTACGAGCAGTACTTC. The entire variable domain, with the rest obtained from reference TRBV28 and TRBJ2-7, is as follows: DVKVTQSSRYLVKRTGEKVFLECVQDMDHENMFWYRQDPGLGLRLIYFSYDVKMKEKGDIPEGYSVSREKKERFSLILESASTNQTSMYLCASSLWPSGGVPSSYEQYFGPGTRLTVT.

This clonotype was observed a handful of times. J is TRBJ2-7 and V is TRBV12-3 or TRBV12-4; D remains unclear. This CDR3 spans 12 amino acids. V lost 3 bases and J 3 bases, leaving 6 bases between the germline ends. Written as DNA, the CDR3 is TGTGCCAGCAGTTTCAGTAACTACGAGCAGTACTTC. Its protein product is CASSFSNYEQYF.

This clonotype is a singleton in its sample. This chain links TRBV20-1 with TRBJ2-2; no reliable D call. The germline CDR1 and CDR2 sequences are DFQATT and SNEGSKA (reference sequence). The V end lost 5 bases, the J end lost 1 base, and 5 bases lay between the germline ends. CDR3 length equals 12 residues. The CDR3 spells CSAQKNTGELFF. CDR3 in DNA: TGCAGTGCTCAGAAGAACACCGGGGAGCTGTTTTTT.

The chain recombines TRBV7-3 with TRBJ1-5; 8 nucleotides line up with TRBD1. The germline V gene has CDR1 SGHTA and CDR2 FQGTGA. There are 15 residues in the CDR3. The V gene end was trimmed by 5 bases and the J gene end by 5 bases; junction bases not matched to a gene: 8. The CDR3, as DNA: TGTGCCAGCAGCCGGGGACAGGCCAGAGATCAGCCCCAGCATTTT. Residues: CASSRGQARDQPQHF.

The chain couples TRBV27 to TRBJ1-2; 7 bases are a match to TRBD1. The germline V gene encodes CDR1 MNHEY and CDR2 SMNVEV (reference sequence). Trimming at V came to 2 bases and at J to 2 bases, leaving 8 bases not matched to a gene. The CDR3 runs 16 residues. CDR3 sequence reads: CASSLIGQGVNYGYTF. The DNA for the CDR3 is TGTGCCAGCAGTTTAATAGGGCAGGGGGTGAACTATGGCTACACCTTC.

In this sample, this clonotype turned up a few times. The chain has TRBV20-1 and TRBJ1-4; 10 bases agree with TRBD1. With 0 bases clipped from V and 5 bases from J, the junction kept 12 bases outside the gene matches. CDR1 is DFQATT, CDR2 SNEGSKA, per germline (reference sequence). This CDR3 is built from 18 residues. In nucleotides, the CDR3 is TGCAGTGCTAGAGAGCCGGGACAGGGGCGGGAAGCCAATGAAAAACTGTTTTTT. The encoded protein is CSAREPGQGREANEKLFF.

The chain couples TRBV7-3 to TRBJ2-5, with a tentative D call TRBD2 (5 bases). V lost 6 bases to trimming and J lost 7 bases, with 15 bases between them. CDR3 length equals 13 residues. Per germline, CDR1 SGHTA and CDR2 FQGTGA. The CDR3 loop is CASRGVLRVTQYF. In DNA form, the CDR3 reads TGTGCCAGCAGGGGAGTCCTTAGGGTGACCCAGTACTTC.

The chain carries TRBV10-3 and TRBJ2-3; D unresolved. Germline loops: CDR1 ENHRY, CDR2 SYGVKD. V was cut by 9 bases and J by 0 bases, with 7 bases left in between. The CDR3 has 12 amino acids. CDR3 DNA sequence: TGTGCCATGGACGTAAGCACAGATACGCAGTATTTT. Translation gives CAMDVSTDTQYF.

In its sample, this clonotype was seen once. The chain links TRBV2 to TRBJ2-5; D possibly corresponds to TRBD2 (6 bases). V lost 6 bases to trimming and J lost 1 base, with 15 bases between them. The CDR3 extends over 15 amino acids. CDR1 SNHLY and CDR2 FYNNEI come from the germline V gene. The CDR3 DNA follows: TGTGCCAGCAGAACGGGGGTTGAGATCCAAGAGACCCAGTACTTC. Protein: CASRTGVEIQETQYF. The full variable domain, its missing parts supplied by reference TRBV2 and TRBJ2-5, is EPEVTQTPSHQVTQMGQEVILRCVPISNHLYFYWYRQILGQKVEFLVSFYNNEISEKSEIFDDQFSVERPDGSNFTLKIRSTKLEDSAMYFCASRTGVEIQETQYFGPGTRLLVL.

This clonotype was counted many times. The chain carries TRBV5-1 and TRBJ2-1; TRBD1 is a possible D gene (5 bases). From germline, CDR1 is SGHRS and CDR2 YFSETQ. V was clipped by 0 bases and J by 8 bases, with 15 bases between them. This CDR3 comprises 15 residues. CDR3 nucleotide sequence: TGCGCCAGCAGCTTGGCCAAAGGACCCAGGGATGAGCAGTTCTTC. This translates into CASSLAKGPRDEQFF.